The 17 T cell receptor beta chains presented below share a single source sample, sequenced in a study of sequential checkpoint blockade in melanoma. Repertoires were generated with immunoSEQ multiplex PCR, while TCRdb's copy carries only in-frame clones and drops some. The data show under 20,000 clones, with around 76% seen just once and almost 35% held by the top ten. Treatment: randomized to nivolumab then ipilimumab (arm A) or the reverse (arm B). The starting material was CD8+ T cells sorted from blood (inferred from file names), obtained from a patient given nivolumab and ipilimumab in sequence. Receptor source: a human donor with melanoma.

This sequence joins TRBV6-1 and TRBJ1-4; TRBD1 matches at 7 bases. J lost 8 bases, V lost 8 bases, and 8 bases had no gene match. Germline CDR1 reads MNHNS; CDR2 reads SASEGT. This CDR3 has 13 amino acids. Written as DNA, the CDR3 is TGTGCCAGCTCCGGGACAGAAACCGAAAAACTGTTTTTT. Residues: CASSGTETEKLFF.

The V call is TRBV28, the J call TRBJ2-7; the match to TRBD2 covers 8 bases. V shed 3 bases, J shed 5 bases, and the junction held 9 bases outside the gene matches. Germline CDR1 MDHEN, CDR2 SYDVKM. This CDR3 comprises 15 residues. CDR3 in DNA: TGTGCCAGCAGTTTGCCCGGGACTAGTAATCACGAGCAGTACTTC. Residues: CASSLPGTSNHEQYF.

The V and J genes are TRBV5-1 and TRBJ2-1; 8 bases agree with TRBD1. In germline, CDR1 is SGHRS, CDR2 YFSETQ. This CDR3 region has 15 residues. J was trimmed by 8 bases and V by 4 bases; bases with no gene match: 11. The CDR3 here is CASSQTPGTGDEQFF. The CDR3 DNA reads as TGCGCCAGCAGCCAGACCCCCGGGACAGGTGATGAGCAGTTCTTC.

V is TRBV11-3 and J is TRBJ2-3; D is possibly TRBD2 (5 bases). Germline V gene lookup returns CDR1 SGHNT and CDR2 YENEEA. The CDR3 has 14 amino acids. The ends were cut back, 5 bases at V and 6 bases at J, with 15 bases in the middle. The CDR3 coding sequence is TGTGCCAGCAGCCCTACACTGGGAGCGGATACGCAGTATTTT. Its translation is CASSPTLGADTQYF. Filled out from reference TRBV11-3 and TRBJ2-3, the complete variable domain reads EAGVVQSPRYKIIEKKQPVAFWCNPISGHNTLYWYLQNLGQGPELLIRYENEEAVDDSQLPKDRFSAERLKGVDSTLKIQPAELGDSAVYLCASSPTLGADTQYFGPGTRLTVL.

The V and J genes are TRBV6-6 and TRBJ2-1; 7 nucleotides line up with TRBD1. V gave up 2 bases and J gave up 6 bases; unmatched junction bases: 4. The CDR3 covers 14 residues. In germline, CDR1 is MNHNY, CDR2 SVGAGI (reference sequence). In nucleotides, the CDR3 is TGTGCCAGCAGTTACGGACAGGTTTCCAATGAGCAGTTCTTC. It translates to CASSYGQVSNEQFF.

This clone has just a few counts. The V and J genes are TRBV6-5 and TRBJ1-6; 7 bases line up with TRBD1. Looked up from germline, CDR1 is MNHEY and CDR2 is SVGAGI. The CDR3 length is 15 residues. The ends lost 5 bases at V and 10 bases at J; junction bases unmatched: 11. The CDR3 coding sequence is TGTGCCAGCAGTCCACGTGGAGGGGGCGACTCACCCCTCCACTTT. This gives the protein CASSPRGGGDSPLHF.

This sequence joins TRBV9 and TRBJ2-1, with 7 nucleotides matching TRBD1. The ends lost 0 bases at V and 7 bases at J; junction bases unmatched: 7. Germline lookup yields CDR1 SGDLS and CDR2 YYNGEE. The CDR3 has 15 residues. The DNA for the CDR3 is TGTGCCAGCAGCGTAGGACAGGGAGTGGGAAATGAGCAGTTCTTC. As protein: CASSVGQGVGNEQFF.

The chain uses TRBV7-9 and TRBJ2-3; TRBD2 matches 14 bases. Losses at the gene ends were 4 bases for V and 1 base for J; bases not matched to a gene: 4. The CDR3 spans 17 residues. Germline CDR1 reads SEHNR; CDR2 reads FQNEAQ (reference sequence). Here the CDR3 reads CASSSGLAGARTDTQYF. The DNA for the CDR3 is TGTGCCAGCAGCTCGGGACTAGCGGGAGCGCGCACAGATACGCAGTATTTT.

A remark on this clone: One end of the junction fails to match germline, which may point to a read error. J is TRBJ1-1 and V is TRBV19; D possibly corresponds to TRBD1 (5 bases). The germline V gene has CDR1 LNHDA and CDR2 SQIVND (reference sequence). This CDR3 has 14 residues. CDR3 nucleotide sequence: TGTGCCAGTAGTATGCAGGGCACGAACGCTGAAGCTTTCTTT. Translating it yields CASSMQGTNAEAFF.

The chain combines TRBV27 with TRBJ2-1; D is undetermined. This CDR3 is built from 12 residues. Trimming shortened V by 3 bases and J by 10 bases, and 10 bases separated the two germline ends. Germline CDR1 is MNHEY and CDR2 is SMNVEV (reference sequence). CDR3 sequence reads: CASSFGFSEQFF. CDR3 nucleotides: TGTGCCAGCAGTTTTGGGTTTAGCGAGCAGTTCTTC.

V usage is TRBV1 and J usage is TRBJ2-1; the table's D call, TRBD2, was not checked against the DNA. TRBV1 is a known pseudogene. The CDR3 runs to 16 residues. The CDR3 reads CTSSRGTRRGVCEQFF. CDR3 DNA sequence: TGCACCAGCAGCCGTGGGACTAGGAGGGGTGTCTGTGAGCAGTTCTTC.

V usage is TRBV7-9 and J usage is TRBJ1-2; 7 nucleotides align to TRBD1. With 7 bases clipped from V and 6 bases from J, the junction kept 14 bases outside the gene matches. CDR3 length: 15 residues. Per germline, CDR1 SEHNR and CDR2 FQNEAQ (reference sequence). The CDR3 spells CASITGTEEGDGYTF. In nucleotides, the CDR3 is TGTGCCAGCATCACCGGGACAGAGGAGGGGGATGGCTACACCTTC.

CDR3 nucleotide sequence: TGTGCCAGCAGGGCCCCAGGTGTCTACGAGCAGTACTTC. Amino acids: CASRAPGVYEQYF. J is TRBJ2-7 and V is TRBV7-9; unclear D gene. V lost 6 bases, J lost 3 bases, and 12 bases lay in between. The CDR3 totals 13 residues. Looked up from germline, CDR1 is SEHNR and CDR2 is FQNEAQ (reference sequence).

This clone was picked up a small number of times. V and J are TRBV27 and TRBJ2-5; the match to TRBD2 covers 8 bases. This CDR3 has 16 amino acids. V was clipped by 9 bases and J by 2 bases; unmatched bases: 14. Germline loops: CDR1 MNHEY, CDR2 SMNVEV (reference sequence). CDR3 DNA: TGTGCCAGTAGACCCCGACGGCGGGGGGCGCAAGAGACCCAGTACTTC. The encoded protein is CASRPRRRGAQETQYF.

J is TRBJ2-5 and V is TRBV7-4; the D gene is possibly TRBD1 (5 bases). Trimming pared 5 bases from V and 2 bases from J, leaving 21 bases between. The V gene's germline CDR1 is SGHVT and CDR2 SQSDAQ. This CDR3 has 17 residues. The CDR3 loop is CASSRKGAQSRQETQYF. CDR3 nucleotide sequence: TGTGCCAGCAGCCGAAAAGGGGCACAGAGTAGACAAGAGACCCAGTACTTC.

The chain is built from TRBV5-1 and TRBJ2-7; 9 nucleotides agree with TRBD2. This CDR3 comprises 15 residues. V dropped 0 bases and J dropped 6; count of bases not matched to a gene: 7. Germline V gives CDR1 SGHRS, CDR2 YFSETQ. This chain's CDR3 is CASSLEAGGLLEQYF. CDR3 nucleotide sequence: TGCGCCAGCAGCTTGGAGGCGGGAGGGCTCCTCGAGCAGTACTTC.

CDR3 in amino acids: CASSYAGTGAGELFF. CDR3 in DNA: TGTGCCAGCAGTTACGCCGGGACAGGGGCTGGGGAGCTGTTTTTT. The chain couples TRBV6-5 to TRBJ2-2, with 10 bases identical to TRBD1. Germline lookup yields CDR1 MNHEY and CDR2 SVGAGI. The V gene end was trimmed by 2 bases and the J gene end by 8 bases; junction bases not matched to a gene: 5. This CDR3 comprises 15 residues.